What follows are 14 T cell receptor beta chains derived from one specimen sequenced in a study of regulatory T cells in long-lasting Graves disease. The time point is: persistent/refractory GD, antithyroid drugs over 5 years with positive TRAb. RNA extracted from PBMCs served as the sequencing template. Both iRepertoire HTBI primers and Arm-PCR of CDR3 regions were used to build the TCR beta libraries. MiXCR, applied by TCRdb to the multiplex PCR reads, yields one record per CDR3 protein. The sample includes about 400,000 distinct CDR3 sequences, less than 25% of them seen just once. The specimen comprised peripheral blood mononuclear cells (PBMCs), sampled when the disease was refractory, from a patient treated with antithyroid drugs. The receptors were sampled from a female donor with Graves disease.

This clonotype was observed a few times. The CDR3 nucleotides read TGTGCCAGTAGTATAGTCCCAGCGGGAGGACCCTACGAGCAGTACTTC. Its translation: CASSIVPAGGPYEQYF. The chain has TRBV19 and TRBJ2-7; 9 nucleotides match TRBD2. The J segment lost 2 bases and the V segment lost 1 base, leaving 6 bases of the junction unmatched. Germline V lookup: CDR1 LNHDA, CDR2 SQIVND (reference sequence). This CDR3 has 16 residues.

This clonotype was found many times. The chain carries TRBV28 and TRBJ1-4; possible D gene TRBD1, 5 bases. The CDR3 extends over 12 amino acids. The germline V gene encodes CDR1 MDHEN and CDR2 SYDVKM. V lost 7 bases, J lost 14 bases, and 17 bases lay in between. In DNA, the CDR3 is TGTGCCAGCAACTCCGTTGGGCGGGGGCTGTTTTTT. Protein product: CASNSVGRGLFF.

The rearrangement joins TRBV29-1 to TRBJ2-7; tentatively, D is TRBD1 (5 bases). Germline V gene sequence: CDR1 SQVTM, CDR2 ANQGSEA. There are 13 residues in the CDR3. Trimming shortened V by 5 bases and J by 2 bases, and 13 bases separated the two germline ends. This CDR3 reads CSVSTDYTYEQYF. The CDR3 nucleotides are TGCAGCGTTTCGACAGATTACACCTACGAGCAGTACTTC.

The sample holds many counts of this clonotype. The chain carries TRBV7-2 and TRBJ2-5; 7 bases fit TRBD2. J was trimmed by 4 bases and V by 3 bases; bases with no gene match: 2. CDR1 is SGHTA and CDR2 is FQGNSA in the germline V gene. This CDR3 is 13 amino acids long. CDR3 bases: TGTGCCAGCAGCTTGCGGGGGACAGAGACCCAGTACTTC. Protein: CASSLRGTETQYF.

Points on this clonotype: This may come from a read error, since a much larger clone is one base off. The conserved phenylalanine or tryptophan is not found at the CDR3 terminus, so this likely reflects a read error. The chain is built from TRBV2 and TRBJ2-2; no reliable D call. V gave up 8 bases and J gave up 1 base, with 8 bases separating them. The CDR3 has 13 residues. Germline V gene lookup returns CDR1 SNHLY and CDR2 FYNNEI. The CDR3 protein is CASQERNTGELFS. CDR3 nucleotides: TGTGCCAGCCAGGAGCGGAACACCGGGGAGCTGTTTTCT.

This clonotype was counted only a few times. The chain combines TRBV30 with TRBJ2-7, with a possible D match to TRBD2 (6 bases). The CDR3 covers 13 residues. The germline gives CDR1 GTSNPN, CDR2 SVGIG (reference sequence). The V end lost 3 bases, the J end lost 3 bases, and 12 bases lay between the germline ends. Written as DNA, the CDR3 is TGTGCCTGGAGCGACTCTAGCGACTACGAGCAGTACTTC. This sequence encodes CAWSDSSDYEQYF.

V usage is TRBV29-1 and J usage is TRBJ1-4; 9 nucleotides line up with TRBD1. The germline V gene encodes CDR1 SQVTM and CDR2 ANQGSEA. Trimming took 7 bases from V and 11 from J; bases not matched to a gene: 8. The CDR3 is made up of 12 amino acids. The chain's CDR3 is CSALTGGEKLFF. Here the CDR3 DNA reads TGCAGCGCGTTGACAGGGGGGGAGAAACTGTTTTTT.

The chain joins TRBV6-1 to TRBJ2-7; 10 bases fit TRBD2. Germline loops: CDR1 MNHNS, CDR2 SASEGT. The CDR3 totals 16 residues. With 8 bases clipped from V and 4 bases from J, the junction kept 14 bases outside the gene matches. Here the CDR3 DNA reads TGTGCCAGCCGAGGGGTATCGGGACTAGCGTCATACGAGCAGTACTTC. This codes for CASRGVSGLASYEQYF.

This clonotype has a count of ten or more. The chain links TRBV11-2 to TRBJ2-7; the D is unclear. With 5 bases removed from V and 3 bases from J, the gap between germline ends came to 8 bases. This CDR3 has 12 residues. Looked up from germline, CDR1 is SGHAT and CDR2 is FQNNGV. CDR3: CASSGQIYEQYF. The CDR3, as DNA: TGTGCCAGCAGCGGGCAGATCTACGAGCAGTACTTC.

This clonotype has a count of ten or more. This chain connects TRBV28 to TRBJ2-7; 10 bases fit TRBD1. This CDR3 is built from 18 residues. CDR1 and CDR2 from the germline V gene are MDHEN and SYDVKM. V shed 5 bases and J 0 bases; nucleotides not matched to a gene: 13. The CDR3 coding sequence is TGTGCCAGCAGTCTCCCCGGGACAGGGGCGATCCCCTCCTACGAGCAGTACTTC. Encoded protein: CASSLPGTGAIPSYEQYF.

The CDR3 loop is CASSRSITDTQYF. The CDR3 DNA sequence: TGTGCCAGCAGCCGTTCTATCACAGATACGCAGTATTTT. The chain recombines TRBV7-2 with TRBJ2-3, with no clear D. Deletions cut 5 bases from V and 2 bases from J, with 8 bases between. The CDR3 totals 13 residues. The germline gives CDR1 SGHTA, CDR2 FQGNSA.

The genes are TRBV7-2 and TRBJ2-7; 8 bases are shared with TRBD2. This CDR3 contains 14 residues. CDR1 SGHTA and CDR2 FQGNSA come from the germline V gene. J was trimmed by 3 bases and V by 4 bases; bases with no gene match: 5. This chain's CDR3 is CASSSIAGLYEQYF. The DNA of the CDR3 is TGTGCCAGCAGCTCCATAGCGGGGCTCTACGAGCAGTACTTC.

This clonotype was observed many times. V usage is TRBV6-1 and J usage is TRBJ1-2; D not resolved. Germline V lookup: CDR1 MNHNS, CDR2 SASEGT. The length of the CDR3 is 14 residues. V was clipped by 6 bases and J by 5 bases, with 16 bases between them. This chain's CDR3 is CASSFSAASYGYTF. CDR3 in DNA: TGTGCCAGCAGCTTTAGCGCTGCCTCTTATGGCTACACCTTC.

This clonotype was found many times. The V and J genes are TRBV20-1 and TRBJ1-2, with 7 bases aligning to TRBD1. The germline V gene has CDR1 DFQATT and CDR2 SNEGSKA (reference sequence). The CDR3 length is 12 residues. V lost 4 bases, J lost 4 bases, and 3 bases stayed unmatched. The DNA for the CDR3 is TGCAGTGCTACGGGACAGACCTATGGCTACACCTTC. As protein: CSATGQTYGYTF.